Given below is one TCR beta chain in context. These data belong to a study of blood T cell repertoires in COVID-19. Study details: The origin of the acute and convalescent COVID-19 samples was the United States, Italy and Spain.

Germline-derived CDR1 and CDR2 are SQVTM and ANQGSEA. The V end was cut by 4 bases, the J end by 3 bases, with 13 bases between. The CDR3 is 13 residues long. TCRdb's table, derived via immunoSEQ multiplex PCR, lists solely in-frame clones and lacks some. The sample shows about 200,000 clones, roughly 80% of them seen only once. This rearrangement joins TRBV29-1 to TRBJ2-7, with a weak D call TRBD2 (6 bases). The sequence was obtained from a human donor in a cohort sampled during active COVID-19. Sequencing was performed on peripheral blood. The CDR3 sequence: CSVGRGGNYEQYF. CDR3 nucleotides: TGCAGCGTTGGCCGGGGAGGTAACTACGAGCAGTACTTC.